These 2 T cell receptor beta chains share one sample of origin, sequenced in a study of T cell changes during pregnancy in multiple sclerosis (dated by TCRdb to about 2019). Library preparation was by the immunoSEQ multiplex PCR assay. In its TCRdb copy, this immuneACCESS table keeps in-frame sequences only and misses some clones. Where compared with another copy, unresolved V genes explain less than half of these, and the others have no known cause. The sample table contains tens of thousands of clones; only one count was recorded for just under 95% of them. The leading ten clones occupy 1.4% of the sample. This specimen consisted of peripheral blood, obtained in the third trimester of pregnancy. The receptor set was obtained from a female donor in good health, enrolled as a control in a pregnancy study.

This sequence joins TRBV15 and TRBJ2-7; tentatively, D is TRBD2 (6 bases). The CDR3 has 15 amino acids. V was clipped by 0 bases and J by 4 bases, with 13 bases between them. The germline V gene encodes CDR1 LNHNV and CDR2 YYDKDF (reference sequence). CDR3 DNA sequence: TGTGCCACCAGCAGAGATGGGGCGGGGCTATACGAGCAGTACTTC. It yields the protein CATSRDGAGLYEQYF.

CDR3 bases: TGTGCCAGTAGTATTACTAGCGGGGCCTATAGCGGCGAGCAGTTCTTC. This codes for CASSITSGAYSGEQFF. This sequence joins TRBV19 and TRBJ2-1; 10 nucleotides agree with TRBD2. V lost 3 bases and J lost 10; bases outside the gene matches: 12. Germline loops: CDR1 LNHDA, CDR2 SQIVND (reference sequence). The CDR3 totals 16 residues.